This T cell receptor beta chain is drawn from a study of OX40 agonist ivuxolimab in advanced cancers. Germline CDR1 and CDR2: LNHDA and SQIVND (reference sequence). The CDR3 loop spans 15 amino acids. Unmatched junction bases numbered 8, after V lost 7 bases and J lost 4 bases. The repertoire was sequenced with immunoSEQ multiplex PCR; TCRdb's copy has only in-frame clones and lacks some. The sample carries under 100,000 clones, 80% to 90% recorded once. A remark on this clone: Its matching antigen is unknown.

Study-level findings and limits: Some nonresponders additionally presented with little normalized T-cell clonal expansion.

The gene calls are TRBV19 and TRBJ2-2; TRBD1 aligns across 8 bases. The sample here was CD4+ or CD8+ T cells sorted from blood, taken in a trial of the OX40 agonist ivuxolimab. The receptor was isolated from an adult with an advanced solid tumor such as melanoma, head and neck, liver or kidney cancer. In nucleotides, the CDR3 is TGTGCCAGTAAACCGAGGACAGGGAGCACCGGGGAGCTGTTTTTT. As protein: CASKPRTGSTGELFF.